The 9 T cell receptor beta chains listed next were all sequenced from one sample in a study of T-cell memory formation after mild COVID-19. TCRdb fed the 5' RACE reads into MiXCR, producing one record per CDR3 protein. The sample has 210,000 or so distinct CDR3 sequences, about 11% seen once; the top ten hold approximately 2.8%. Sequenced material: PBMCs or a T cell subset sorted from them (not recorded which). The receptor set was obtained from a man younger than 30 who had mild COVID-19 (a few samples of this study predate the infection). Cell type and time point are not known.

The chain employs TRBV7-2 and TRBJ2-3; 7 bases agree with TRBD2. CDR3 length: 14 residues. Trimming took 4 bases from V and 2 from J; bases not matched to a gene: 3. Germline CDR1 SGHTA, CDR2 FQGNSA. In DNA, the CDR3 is TGTGCCAGCAGCTCGCGGGGGTTCACAGATACGCAGTATTTT. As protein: CASSSRGFTDTQYF.

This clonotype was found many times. The DNA of the CDR3 is TGTGCCAGCAGCGGACAGGGGCGACGGGGTGAGCAGTTCTTC. Translation: CASSGQGRRGEQFF. The V gene is TRBV11-3, the J gene TRBJ2-1, with 9 bases that match TRBD1. CDR3 length: 14 amino acids. Unmatched junction bases numbered 8, after V lost 5 bases and J lost 9 bases. CDR1 is SGHNT, CDR2 YENEEA, per germline.

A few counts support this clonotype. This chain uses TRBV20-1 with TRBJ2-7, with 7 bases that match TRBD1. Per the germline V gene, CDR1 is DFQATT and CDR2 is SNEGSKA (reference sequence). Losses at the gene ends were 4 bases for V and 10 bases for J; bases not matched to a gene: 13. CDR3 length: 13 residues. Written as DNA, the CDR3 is TGCAGTGCTACCCCCGGGGACAGCTTGGGCCAGTACTTC. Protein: CSATPGDSLGQYF.

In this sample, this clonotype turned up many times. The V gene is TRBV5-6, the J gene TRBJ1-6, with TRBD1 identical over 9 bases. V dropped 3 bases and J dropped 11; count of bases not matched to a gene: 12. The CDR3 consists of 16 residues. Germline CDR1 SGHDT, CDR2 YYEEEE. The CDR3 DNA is TGTGCCAGCAGCTCCCTACCCGACAGGGGGACGGCACCCCTCCACTTT. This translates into CASSSLPDRGTAPLHF. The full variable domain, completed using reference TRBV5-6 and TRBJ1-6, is DAGVTQSPTHLIKTRGQQVTLRCSPKSGHDTVSWYQQALGQGPQFIFQYYEEEERQRGNFPDRFSGHQFPNYSSELNVNALLLGDSALYLCASSSLPDRGTAPLHFGNGTRLTVT.

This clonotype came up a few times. CDR3 coding DNA: TGCGCCAGCAGCCAACTAGCGACCGGGGAGCTGTTTTTT. Its protein is CASSQLATGELFF. The chain combines TRBV5-1 with TRBJ2-2, with 7 bases lining up with TRBD2. In germline, CDR1 is SGHRS, CDR2 YFSETQ. With 4 bases clipped from V and 5 bases from J, the junction kept 2 bases outside the gene matches. This CDR3 is built from 13 residues.

The CDR3 region is CASSQPTENPYEQYV. DNA for the CDR3: TGCGCCAGCAGCCAACCGACAGAGAACCCCTACGAGCAGTACGTC. The chain employs TRBV4-1 and TRBJ2-7, with D possibly matching TRBD1 (5 bases). The V end was cut by 2 bases, the J end by 2 bases, with 13 bases between. This CDR3 contains 15 residues. The germline V gene has CDR1 MGHRA and CDR2 YSYEKL.

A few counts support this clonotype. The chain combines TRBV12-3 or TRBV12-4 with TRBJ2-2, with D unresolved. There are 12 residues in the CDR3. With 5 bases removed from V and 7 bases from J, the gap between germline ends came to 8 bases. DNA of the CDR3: TGTGCCAGCAGTATGGGCCGCGGGGAGCTGTTTTTT. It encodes CASSMGRGELFF.

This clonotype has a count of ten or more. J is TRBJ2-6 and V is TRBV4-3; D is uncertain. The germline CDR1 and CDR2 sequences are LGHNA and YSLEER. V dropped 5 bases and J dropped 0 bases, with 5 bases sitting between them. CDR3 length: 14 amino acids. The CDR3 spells CASSGLSGANVLTF. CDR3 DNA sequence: TGCGCCAGCAGCGGGCTCTCTGGGGCCAACGTCCTGACTTTC.

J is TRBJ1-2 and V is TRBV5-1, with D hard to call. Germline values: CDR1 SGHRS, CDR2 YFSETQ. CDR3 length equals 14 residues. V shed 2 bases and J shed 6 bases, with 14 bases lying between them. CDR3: CASSFEGTANGYTF. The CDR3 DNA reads TGCGCCAGCAGCTTTGAGGGAACGGCGAATGGCTACACCTTC.